The present T cell receptor (beta chain) was sequenced within a study of preoperative IRX-2 immunotherapy in early breast cancer. Treatment: preoperative locoregional IRX-2 cytokine immunotherapy. Patients received preoperative, locoregional IRX-2 cytokine immunotherapy in a phase Ib study. Per germline, CDR1 SGHRS and CDR2 YFSETQ. This CDR3 has 16 amino acids. Trimming at V came to 2 bases and at J to 3 bases, leaving 4 bases not matched to a gene. Sequenced by immunoSEQ multiplex PCR; TCRdb stores in-frame clones only, minus some. The data hold 25,000 to 35,000 clones, with 82% observed a single time.

The chain has TRBV5-1 and TRBJ2-4; 11 nucleotides agree with TRBD2. The source is a human donor with breast cancer. Sampling took place from a patient treated with IRX-2 immunotherapy. The CDR3, as DNA: TGCGCCAGCAGCTTAGGACTAGCGGGCTTCAAAAACATTCAGTACTTC. Translation: CASSLGLAGFKNIQYF.